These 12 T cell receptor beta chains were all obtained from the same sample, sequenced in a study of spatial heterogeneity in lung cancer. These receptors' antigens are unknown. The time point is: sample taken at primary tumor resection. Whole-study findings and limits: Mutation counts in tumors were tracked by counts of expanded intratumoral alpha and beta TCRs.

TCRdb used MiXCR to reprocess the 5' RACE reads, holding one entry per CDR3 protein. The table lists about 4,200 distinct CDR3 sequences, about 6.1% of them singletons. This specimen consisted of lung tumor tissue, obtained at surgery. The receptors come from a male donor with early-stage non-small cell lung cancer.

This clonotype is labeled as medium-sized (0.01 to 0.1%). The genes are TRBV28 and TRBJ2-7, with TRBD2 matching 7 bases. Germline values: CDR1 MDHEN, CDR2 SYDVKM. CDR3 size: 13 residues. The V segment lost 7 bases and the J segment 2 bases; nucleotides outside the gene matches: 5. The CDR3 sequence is CASIEGTTYEQYF. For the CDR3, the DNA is TGTGCCAGCATAGAGGGGACTACCTACGAGCAGTACTTC.

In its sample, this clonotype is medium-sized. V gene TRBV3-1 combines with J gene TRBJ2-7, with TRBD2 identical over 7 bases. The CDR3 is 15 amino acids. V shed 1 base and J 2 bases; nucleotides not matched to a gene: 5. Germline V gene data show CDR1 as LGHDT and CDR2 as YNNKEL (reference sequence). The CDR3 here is CASSQAQRGPYEQYF. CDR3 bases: TGTGCCAGCAGCCAAGCTCAGCGGGGCCCCTACGAGCAGTACTTC.

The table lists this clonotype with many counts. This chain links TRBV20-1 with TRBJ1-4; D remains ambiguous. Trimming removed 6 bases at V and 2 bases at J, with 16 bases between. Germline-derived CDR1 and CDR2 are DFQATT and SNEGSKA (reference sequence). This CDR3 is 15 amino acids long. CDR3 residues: CSAAPGSVTNEKLFF. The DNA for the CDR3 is TGCAGTGCGGCCCCCGGATCCGTCACTAATGAAAAACTGTTTTTT.

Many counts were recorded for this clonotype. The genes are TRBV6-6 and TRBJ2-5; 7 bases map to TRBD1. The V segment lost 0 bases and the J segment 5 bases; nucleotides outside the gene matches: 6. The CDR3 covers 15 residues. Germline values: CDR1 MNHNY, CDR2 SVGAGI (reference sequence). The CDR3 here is CASSYSIKGAETQYF. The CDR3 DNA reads TGTGCCAGCAGTTACTCGATCAAGGGGGCTGAGACCCAGTACTTC.

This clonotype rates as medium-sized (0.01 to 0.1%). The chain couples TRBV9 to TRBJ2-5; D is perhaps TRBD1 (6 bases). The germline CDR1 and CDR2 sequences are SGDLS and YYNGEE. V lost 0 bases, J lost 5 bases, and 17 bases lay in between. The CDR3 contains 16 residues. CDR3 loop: CASSVDRPGRGETQYF. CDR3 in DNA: TGTGCCAGCAGCGTAGATCGGCCGGGAAGGGGGGAGACCCAGTACTTC.

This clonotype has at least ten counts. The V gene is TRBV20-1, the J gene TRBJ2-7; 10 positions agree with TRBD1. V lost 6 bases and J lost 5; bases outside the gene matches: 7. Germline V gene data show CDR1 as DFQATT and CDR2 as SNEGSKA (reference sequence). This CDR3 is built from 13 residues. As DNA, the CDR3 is TGCAGTGCCCCCCCTGGGACAGGGGACGAGCAGTACTTC. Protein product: CSAPPGTGDEQYF.

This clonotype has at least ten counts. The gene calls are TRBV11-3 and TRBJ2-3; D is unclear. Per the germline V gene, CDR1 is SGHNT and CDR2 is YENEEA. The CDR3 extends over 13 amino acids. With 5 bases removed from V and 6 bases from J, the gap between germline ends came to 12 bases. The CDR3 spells CASSHPGGDTQYF. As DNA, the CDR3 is TGTGCCAGCAGCCACCCGGGCGGCGATACGCAGTATTTT.

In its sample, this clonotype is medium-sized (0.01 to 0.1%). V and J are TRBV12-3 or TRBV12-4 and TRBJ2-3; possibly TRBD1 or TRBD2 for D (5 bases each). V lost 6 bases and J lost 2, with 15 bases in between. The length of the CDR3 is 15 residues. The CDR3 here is CASSPTWGNTDTQYF. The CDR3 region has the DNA TGTGCCAGCAGCCCCACCTGGGGGAACACAGATACGCAGTATTTT.

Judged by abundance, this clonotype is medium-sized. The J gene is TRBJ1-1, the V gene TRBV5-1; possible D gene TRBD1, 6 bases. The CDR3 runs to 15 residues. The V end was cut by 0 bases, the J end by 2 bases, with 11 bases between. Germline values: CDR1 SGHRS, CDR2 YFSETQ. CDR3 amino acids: CASSLEGTLNTEAFF. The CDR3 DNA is TGCGCCAGCAGCTTGGAGGGGACACTAAACACTGAAGCTTTCTTT. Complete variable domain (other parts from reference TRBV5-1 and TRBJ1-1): KAGVTQTPRYLIKTRGQQVTLSCSPISGHRSVSWYQQTPGQGLQFLFEYFSETQRNKGNFPGRFSGRQFSNSRSEMNVSTLELGDSALYLCASSLEGTLNTEAFFGQGTRLTVV.

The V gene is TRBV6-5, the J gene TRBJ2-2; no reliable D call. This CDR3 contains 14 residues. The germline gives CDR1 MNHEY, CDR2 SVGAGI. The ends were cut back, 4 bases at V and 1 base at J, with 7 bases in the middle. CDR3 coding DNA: TGTGCCAGCAGTTCCAACTTGAACACCGGGGAGCTGTTTTTT. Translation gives CASSSNLNTGELFF.

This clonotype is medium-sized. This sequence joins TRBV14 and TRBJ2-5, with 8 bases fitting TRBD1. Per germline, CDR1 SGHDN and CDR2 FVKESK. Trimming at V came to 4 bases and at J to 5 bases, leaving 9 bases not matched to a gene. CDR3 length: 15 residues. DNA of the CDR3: TGTGCCAGCAGCCGAGGACTGCAGGGGGCCGAGACCCAGTACTTC. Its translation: CASSRGLQGAETQYF. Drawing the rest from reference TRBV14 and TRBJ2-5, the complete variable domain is EAGVTQFPSHSVIEKGQTVTLRCDPISGHDNLYWYRRVMGKEIKFLLHFVKESKQDESGMPNNRFLAERTGGTYSTLKVQPAELEDSGVYFCASSRGLQGAETQYFGPGTRLLVL.

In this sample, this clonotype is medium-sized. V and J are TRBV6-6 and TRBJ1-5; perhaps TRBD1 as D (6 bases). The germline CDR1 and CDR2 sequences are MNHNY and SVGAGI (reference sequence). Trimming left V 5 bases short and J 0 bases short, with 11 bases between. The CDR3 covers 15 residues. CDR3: CASSGQKHSNQPQHF. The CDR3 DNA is TGTGCCAGCAGTGGACAGAAACATAGCAATCAGCCCCAGCATTTT.